This TCR beta chain was documented in a study of cytomegalovirus exposure and HLA in healthy donors. The germline V gene has CDR1 MNHEY and CDR2 SMNVEV (reference sequence). The CDR3 sequence is 14 residues long. V gave up 4 bases and J gave up 9 bases, with 16 bases separating them. Healthy bone marrow donors made up the donor group. Both 60 Vbeta primers and 13 Jbeta primers went into the PCR. TCRdb's copy holds only in-frame clones and misses some; the assay was immunoSEQ multiplex PCR. This sample has some 140,000 clones, with 76% found just once. The specimen sequenced was PBMCs. The chain uses TRBV27 and TRBJ2-1; unclear D gene. The source of this sequence is a man aged 40-49 years in good health and CMV-seronegative. This chain's CDR3 is CASSWSSARSEQFF. CDR3 in DNA: TGTGCCAGCAGTTGGTCTAGTGCGCGGAGTGAGCAGTTCTTC.